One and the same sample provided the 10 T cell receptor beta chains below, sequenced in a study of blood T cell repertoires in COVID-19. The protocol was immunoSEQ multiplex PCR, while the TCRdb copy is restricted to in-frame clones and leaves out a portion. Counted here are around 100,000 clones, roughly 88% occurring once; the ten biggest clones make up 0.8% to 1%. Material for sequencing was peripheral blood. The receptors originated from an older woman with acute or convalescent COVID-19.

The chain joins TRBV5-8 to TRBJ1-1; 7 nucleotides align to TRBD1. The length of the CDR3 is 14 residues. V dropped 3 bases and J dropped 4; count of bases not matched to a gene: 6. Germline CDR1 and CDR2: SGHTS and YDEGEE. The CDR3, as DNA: TGTGCCAGCAGCTGGGGCGCAGGGGGCACTGAAGCTTTCTTT. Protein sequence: CASSWGAGGTEAFF.

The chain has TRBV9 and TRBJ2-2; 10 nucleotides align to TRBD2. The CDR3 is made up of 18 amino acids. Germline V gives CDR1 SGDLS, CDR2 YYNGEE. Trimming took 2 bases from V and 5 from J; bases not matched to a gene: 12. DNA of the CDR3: TGTGCCAGCAGCGTCGAACTAGCGGGGATTCAGGGAACCGGGGAGCTGTTTTTT. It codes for CASSVELAGIQGTGELFF. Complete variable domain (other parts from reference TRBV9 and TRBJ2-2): DSGVTQTPKHLITATGQRVTLRCSPRSGDLSVYWYQQSLDQGLQFLIQYYNGEERAKGNILERFSAQQFPDLHSELNLSSLELGDSALYFCASSVELAGIQGTGELFFGEGSRLTVL.

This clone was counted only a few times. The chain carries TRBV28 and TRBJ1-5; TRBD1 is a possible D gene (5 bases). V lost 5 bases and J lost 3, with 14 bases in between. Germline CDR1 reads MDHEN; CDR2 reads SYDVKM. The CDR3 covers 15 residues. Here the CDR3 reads CASSHPGGNNQPQHF. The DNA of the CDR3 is TGTGCCAGCAGTCATCCGGGGGGTAACAATCAGCCCCAGCATTTT.

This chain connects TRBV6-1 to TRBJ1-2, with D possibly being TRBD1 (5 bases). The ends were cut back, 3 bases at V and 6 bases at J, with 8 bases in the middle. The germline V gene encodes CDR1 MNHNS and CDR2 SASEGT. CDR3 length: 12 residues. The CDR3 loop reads CASSETDHGYTF. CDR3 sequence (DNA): TGTGCCAGCAGTGAGACAGATCATGGCTACACCTTC.

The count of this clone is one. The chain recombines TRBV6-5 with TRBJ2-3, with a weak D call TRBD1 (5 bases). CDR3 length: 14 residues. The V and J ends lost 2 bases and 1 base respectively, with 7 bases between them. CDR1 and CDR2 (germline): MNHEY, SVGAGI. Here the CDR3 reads CASSYVQGTDTQYF. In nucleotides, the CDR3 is TGTGCCAGCAGTTACGTACAGGGCACAGATACGCAGTATTTT.

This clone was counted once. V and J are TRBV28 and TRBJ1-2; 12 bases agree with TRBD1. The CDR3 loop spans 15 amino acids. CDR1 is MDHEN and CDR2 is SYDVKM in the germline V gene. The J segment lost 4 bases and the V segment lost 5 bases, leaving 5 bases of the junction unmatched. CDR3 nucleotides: TGTGCCAGCAGTATTGGGACAGGGGGCCTCTATGGCTACACCTTC. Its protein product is CASSIGTGGLYGYTF.

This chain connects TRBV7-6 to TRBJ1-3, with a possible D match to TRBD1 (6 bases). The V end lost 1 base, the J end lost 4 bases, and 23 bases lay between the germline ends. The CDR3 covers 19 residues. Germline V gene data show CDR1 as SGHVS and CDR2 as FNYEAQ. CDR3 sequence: CASSLDNWSMQGQGNTIYF. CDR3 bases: TGTGCCAGCAGCTTAGATAACTGGAGCATGCAGGGGCAAGGAAACACCATATATTTT.

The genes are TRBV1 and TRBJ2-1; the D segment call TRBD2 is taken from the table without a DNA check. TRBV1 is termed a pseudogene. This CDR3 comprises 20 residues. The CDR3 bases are TGCACCAGCAGCCAAGAGACCCGAGGTAGCGGGGGGCACGGGGGCAATGAGCAGTTCTTC. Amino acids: CTSSQETRGSGGHGGNEQFF.

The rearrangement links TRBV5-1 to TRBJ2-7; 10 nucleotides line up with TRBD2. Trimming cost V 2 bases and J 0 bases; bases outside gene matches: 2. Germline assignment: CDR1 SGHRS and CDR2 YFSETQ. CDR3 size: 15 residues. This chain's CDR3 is CASSLLAGSSYEQYF. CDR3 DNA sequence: TGCGCCAGCAGCTTACTAGCGGGAAGCTCCTACGAGCAGTACTTC.

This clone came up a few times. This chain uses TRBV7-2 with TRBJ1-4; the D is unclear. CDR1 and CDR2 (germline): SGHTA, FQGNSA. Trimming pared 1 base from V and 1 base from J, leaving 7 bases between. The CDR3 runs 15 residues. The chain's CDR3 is CASSLGPGTNEKLFF. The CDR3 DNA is TGTGCCAGCAGCTTAGGACCAGGAACTAATGAAAAACTGTTTTTT.